This T cell receptor (beta chain) derives from a study of response to subunit inactivated influenza vaccine. TCRdb reprocessed the RT-PCR reads via MiXCR and lists one record per CDR3 protein. The data hold roughly 500,000 distinct CDR3 sequences, with 16% observed a single time. With regard to this clonotype: Its antigen remains unknown.

Overall study results and limits: Few additional T cells are recruited per seasonal influenza vaccination, authors suggested.

This receptor was identified in a man between 45 and 75 years old who received an inactivated influenza vaccine. Sequenced here: CD4+ T cells sorted from PBMCs, sampled roughly 24 months after vaccination.

CDR3 sequence reads: CASSIEGQGYYEQYF. CDR3 in DNA: TGTGCCAGTAGTATCGAGGGACAGGGGTACTACGAGCAGTACTTC. V and J are TRBV19 and TRBJ2-7; 10 bases fit TRBD1. The ends lost 3 bases at V and 3 bases at J; junction bases unmatched: 5. The CDR3 extends over 15 amino acids. Germline V gives CDR1 LNHDA, CDR2 SQIVND (reference sequence).